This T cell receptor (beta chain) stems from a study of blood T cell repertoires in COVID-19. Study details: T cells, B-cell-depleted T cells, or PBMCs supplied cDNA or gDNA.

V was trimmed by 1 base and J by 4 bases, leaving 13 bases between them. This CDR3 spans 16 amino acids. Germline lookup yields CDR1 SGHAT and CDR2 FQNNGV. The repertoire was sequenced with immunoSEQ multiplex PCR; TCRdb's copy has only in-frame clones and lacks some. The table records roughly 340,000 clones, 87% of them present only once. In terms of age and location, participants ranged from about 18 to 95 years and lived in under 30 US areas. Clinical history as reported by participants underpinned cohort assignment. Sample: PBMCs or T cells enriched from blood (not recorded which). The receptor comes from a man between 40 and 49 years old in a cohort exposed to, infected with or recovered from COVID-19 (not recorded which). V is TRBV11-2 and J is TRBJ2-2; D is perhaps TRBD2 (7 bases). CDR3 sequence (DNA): TGTGCCAGCAGCTTAGTCCGGGGGGCAAGCACCGGGGAGCTGTTTTTT. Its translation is CASSLVRGASTGELFF.